The T cell receptor (beta chain) described here comes from a study of T-cell reconstitution after alpha-beta-depleted transplantation in children. Study observations and caveats: Fresh T-cell production supplied most of the T-cell counts and diversity seen one year after transplant. There were reportedly several hundred expanded graft clones from which alpha-beta T cells came about two months after transplant.

CDR1 is DFQATT and CDR2 is SNEGSKA in the germline V gene (reference sequence). The CDR3 sequence is 13 residues long. Trimming shortened V by 5 bases and J by 3 bases, and 10 bases separated the two germline ends. Library preparation (for TCRbeta) was performed with unique molecular identifiers. TCRdb re-called the PCR reads with MiXCR, one entry per CDR3 protein. The sample has fewer than 700,000 distinct CDR3 sequences, 20% to 25% seen once. With respect to this clonotype: The antigen is undetermined.

This sequence was found in a boy less than two years old who had a stem cell transplant for acute myeloid leukemia, so the T cells may come from the graft donor. Here the sequenced sample was PBMCs, mostly from graft donor cells, taken 360 days after TCRalphabeta/CD19-depleted stem cell transplant. V is TRBV20-1 and J is TRBJ2-2; D gene unclear. The CDR3 is CSALRGDTGELFF. In nucleotides, the CDR3 is TGCAGTGCTCTTAGAGGAGACACCGGGGAGCTGTTTTTT.